This TCR beta chain originates from a study of T cells in localized non-small cell lung cancer. Libraries were prepared by immunoSEQ multiplex PCR; TCRdb keeps only in-frame clonotypes and omits some of them. Counted here are about 82,000 clones, around three quarters occurring once; the ten biggest clones make up about 19%. V was clipped by 2 bases and J by 1 base, with 6 bases between them. The germline CDR1 and CDR2 sequences are SGHTA and FQGNSA. The CDR3 extends over 14 amino acids. As regards this clone: Antigen specificity is unknown.

Study observations and caveats: Across samples, adjacent lung featured a median roughly 60 of the top 100 tumor clones. Adjacent uninvolved lung tissue had the highest T cell clonality, exceeding tumor. Elevated blood T cell density was associated with longer overall survival.

The sequences come from PBMCs, collected before any cancer treatment. The source is a man aged 40-75 years with stage II squamous cell lung carcinoma. This chain uses TRBV7-2 with TRBJ2-1, with D possibly matching TRBD2 (5 bases). The CDR3 loop reads CASSLRGSYNEQFF. The CDR3 DNA reads TGTGCCAGCAGCTTACGCGGGTCCTACAATGAGCAGTTCTTC.